The 8 T cell receptor beta chains reported below all come from one sample, sequenced in a study of cytomegalovirus exposure and HLA in healthy donors. 60 Vbeta and 13 Jbeta primers were used in PCR. Assay: immunoSEQ multiplex PCR; the TCRdb copy retains only in-frame clones and omits some. Found here are about 130,000 clones; the top ten clones hold approximately 1.8%. The sample was PBMCs. The origin of the receptors is a man between 18 and 35 years old in good health and CMV-seronegative.

The CDR3 loop reads CASSLVRTGGFEQYF. The CDR3 nucleotides read TGTGCCAGCAGCTTGGTCCGGACAGGGGGCTTCGAGCAGTACTTC. The rearrangement links TRBV7-9 to TRBJ2-7, with 11 bases matching TRBD1. The V gene end was trimmed by 3 bases and the J gene end by 6 bases; junction bases not matched to a gene: 7. This CDR3 region has 15 residues. Germline lookup yields CDR1 SEHNR and CDR2 FQNEAQ (reference sequence).

The V gene is TRBV10-1, the J gene TRBJ1-2; no definite D call. The CDR3 covers 12 residues. Trimming removed 9 bases at V and 1 base at J, with 9 bases between. Germline values: CDR1 WNHNN, CDR2 SYGVQD (reference sequence). In nucleotides, the CDR3 is TGCGCCAGGTGGGCTGATAACTATGGCTACACCTTC. Encoded protein: CARWADNYGYTF.

CDR3: CASSLKPRLTSYEQYF. CDR3 bases: TGTGCCAGCAGCTTAAAACCCAGACTAACCTCCTACGAGCAGTACTTC. The chain links TRBV11-1 to TRBJ2-7; D may be TRBD2 (5 bases). V lost 2 bases and J 0 bases, leaving 14 bases between the germline ends. The CDR3 spans 16 residues. Germline CDR1 and CDR2: SGHAT and FQDESV (reference sequence).

The chain recombines TRBV5-5 with TRBJ1-6, with D tentatively TRBD1 (6 bases). This CDR3 contains 15 residues. The germline gives CDR1 SGHKS, CDR2 YYEKEE (reference sequence). V was pared by 3 bases and J by 0 bases, with 7 bases between. DNA for the CDR3: TGTGCCAGCAGCTGGACAGACTCCTATAATTCACCCCTCCACTTT. Translated: CASSWTDSYNSPLHF. The full variable domain, completed using reference TRBV5-5 and TRBJ1-6, is DAGVTQSPTHLIKTRGQQVTLRCSPISGHKSVSWYQQVLGQGPQFIFQYYEKEERGRGNFPDRFSARQFPNYSSELNVNALLLGDSALYLCASSWTDSYNSPLHFGNGTRLTVT.

CDR3 residues: CSVDWTGHNEQFF. The DNA of the CDR3 is TGCAGCGTGGACTGGACTGGACACAATGAGCAGTTCTTC. This chain links TRBV29-1 with TRBJ2-1; tentative D call: TRBD2 (5 bases). V was pared by 6 bases and J by 5 bases, with 14 bases between. This CDR3 spans 13 amino acids. Germline V CDR1 and CDR2: SQVTM, ANQGSEA.

This chain uses TRBV13 with TRBJ2-3, with a weak D call TRBD1 (5 bases). Germline V gene sequence: CDR1 PRHDT, CDR2 FYEKMQ (reference sequence). This CDR3 is 16 amino acids long. Between the trimmed V and J ends, which lost 5 bases and 0 bases, there was a span of 15 bases. In DNA form, the CDR3 reads TGTGCCAGCAGCCCTCAGACAGCAGCTAGCACAGATACGCAGTATTTT. Its translation: CASSPQTAASTDTQYF.

The chain recombines TRBV4-3 with TRBJ1-1, with no clear D. CDR1 is LGHNA, CDR2 YSLEER, per germline. The CDR3 runs 17 residues. Trimming removed 0 bases at V and 0 bases at J, with 14 bases between. CDR3 residues: CASSQDAAGSVNTEAFF. The CDR3 DNA sequence: TGCGCCAGCAGCCAAGATGCCGCAGGCTCCGTGAACACTGAAGCTTTCTTT.

The chain joins TRBV19 to TRBJ2-5; 8 bases are a match to TRBD1. The J call is doubtful: the DNA matches TRBJ2-7 better. Germline CDR1 and CDR2: LNHDA and SQIVND (reference sequence). CDR3 length equals 13 residues. CDR3 DNA: TGTGCCAGTACCTTAAGGGACAGGAGCGAGCAGTACTTC. Protein sequence: CASTLRDRSEQYF.